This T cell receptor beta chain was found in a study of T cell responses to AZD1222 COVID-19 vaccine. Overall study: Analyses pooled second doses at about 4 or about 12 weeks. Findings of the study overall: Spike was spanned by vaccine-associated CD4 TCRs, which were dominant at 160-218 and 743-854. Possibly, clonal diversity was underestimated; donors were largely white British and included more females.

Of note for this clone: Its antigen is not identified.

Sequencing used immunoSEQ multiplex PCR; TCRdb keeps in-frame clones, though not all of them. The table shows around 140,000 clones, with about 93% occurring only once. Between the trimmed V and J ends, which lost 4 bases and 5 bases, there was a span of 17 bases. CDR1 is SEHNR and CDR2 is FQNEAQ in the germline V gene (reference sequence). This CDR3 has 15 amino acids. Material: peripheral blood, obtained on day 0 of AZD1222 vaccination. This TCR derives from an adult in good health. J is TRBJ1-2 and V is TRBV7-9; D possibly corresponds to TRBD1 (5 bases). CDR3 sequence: CASSSELPGWYGYTF. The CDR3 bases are TGTGCCAGCAGCTCCGAGTTGCCAGGGTGGTATGGCTACACCTTC.